This T cell receptor beta chain was sequenced for a study of shared clonotypes between healthy human individuals. About the research overall: Donors consisted of a couple of women and a few men between 18 and 49. Every donor yielded three CD4 naive, three CD4 memory, two CD8 naive and one CD8 memory plate.

TCRdb's copy holds only in-frame clones and misses some; the assay was immunoSEQ multiplex PCR. The profile shows roughly 890,000 clones, approximately 92% of them singletons. Naive CD8 populations comprised CD45RO-negative cells positively selected for CCR7, excluding terminally differentiated effector memory CD45RA+ cells. Healthy HIV-negative adults with no recent acute infections or vaccinations were recruited as donors. Concerning this clone: Its target is not known.

Study results and caveats: For naive CD4 cells, roughly 5% of clonotypes were shared across a handful of donors.

The sample taken for sequencing was naive CD8+ T cells sorted from blood. This receptor was identified in a man aged 25 to 40 in good health.

CDR3 DNA: TGTGCCAGCACGCCGGGACAGGGCTACGAGCAGTACTTC. As protein: CASTPGQGYEQYF. The chain is built from TRBV28 and TRBJ2-7, with 9 bases identical to TRBD1. Germline trimming cut 7 bases from V and 3 bases from J; bases unmatched to any gene: 4. The CDR3 runs 13 residues. Germline V gene lookup returns CDR1 MDHEN and CDR2 SYDVKM.